The 14 T cell receptor beta chains in this list originate from one sample, sequenced in a study of cytotoxic CD8 clonotypes in ibrutinib-treated CLL. The repertoire was sequenced with immunoSEQ multiplex PCR; TCRdb's copy has only in-frame clones and lacks some. Of roughly 250,000 clones in the sample, 70% were seen once. The sequencing used PBMCs, collected after 24 months of ibrutinib treatment. These receptors were collected from a human donor with chronic lymphocytic leukemia.

J is TRBJ2-7 and V is TRBV6-5; D uncertain. Deletions cut 4 bases from V and 2 bases from J, with 15 bases between. There are 15 residues in the CDR3. Germline assignment: CDR1 MNHEY and CDR2 SVGAGI. The CDR3 reads CASSSRSEEPYEQYF. CDR3 nucleotides: TGTGCCAGCAGTTCCCGCTCCGAAGAACCCTACGAGCAGTACTTC.

The chain combines TRBV19 with TRBJ1-2; a possible D gene is TRBD1 (6 bases). Trimming removed 5 bases from V and 4 bases from J, with 11 bases in between. The CDR3 is 13 residues long. Germline CDR1 is LNHDA and CDR2 is SQIVND (reference sequence). CDR3 DNA sequence: TGTGCCAGTAGTCTAGGGGGGGGCTATGGCTACACCTTC. This sequence encodes CASSLGGGYGYTF.

This sequence joins TRBV6-5 and TRBJ2-1; 8 nucleotides agree with TRBD2. The CDR3 consists of 15 residues. Germline CDR1 MNHEY, CDR2 SVGAGI. V lost 6 bases to trimming and J lost 2 bases; unmatched junction nucleotides: 6. The CDR3 DNA is TGTGCCAGCAGGCCGCTAGCGGGCCCCTACAATGAGCAGTTCTTC. This gives the protein CASRPLAGPYNEQFF.

The V gene is TRBV15, the J gene TRBJ1-4, with TRBD1 matching over 8 bases. The CDR3 loop spans 15 amino acids. The trim removed 3 bases at V and 6 bases at J, leaving 6 bases unmatched. Germline V gene data show CDR1 as LNHNV and CDR2 as YYDKDF (reference sequence). The CDR3 loop reads CATSSGQGGDEKLFF. The CDR3 DNA reads TGTGCCACCAGCAGCGGACAGGGTGGGGATGAAAAACTGTTTTTT.

This chain uses TRBV27 with TRBJ2-1, with 7 bases fitting TRBD2. The V and J ends lost 5 bases and 6 bases, in that order; junction bases with no gene match: 16. The germline gives CDR1 MNHEY, CDR2 SMNVEV (reference sequence). The CDR3 is 17 residues long. CDR3 region: CASSPASGLVWANEQFF. Written as DNA, the CDR3 is TGTGCCAGCAGTCCGGCCTCCGGACTAGTTTGGGCCAATGAGCAGTTCTTC.

The V and J genes are TRBV2 and TRBJ1-1, with TRBD1 matching 9 bases. This CDR3 comprises 15 residues. Trimming at V came to 4 bases and at J to 3 bases, leaving 6 bases not matched to a gene. CDR1 is SNHLY, CDR2 FYNNEI, per germline. CDR3 sequence: CASSVLRTGDTEAFF. DNA of the CDR3: TGTGCCAGCAGTGTGCTTAGGACAGGGGACACTGAAGCTTTCTTT.

The rearrangement links TRBV6-5 to TRBJ1-2, with 7 bases matching TRBD1. V was pared by 0 bases and J by 5 bases, with 9 bases of the junction left unmatched. CDR1 MNHEY and CDR2 SVGAGI come from the germline V gene. This CDR3 contains 16 residues. The CDR3 is CASSYSTLRGWYGYTF. In DNA form, the CDR3 reads TGTGCCAGCAGTTACTCTACACTCAGGGGGTGGTATGGCTACACCTTC.

CDR3 protein: CASGERSSGEETQYF. DNA for the CDR3: TGTGCCAGCGGGGAGCGCTCTAGCGGCGAAGAGACCCAGTACTTC. This rearrangement joins TRBV2 to TRBJ2-5; 7 bases agree with TRBD2. The CDR3 covers 15 residues. V trimming: 8 bases; J trimming: 3 bases; junction bases outside the gene matches: 12. Germline CDR1 and CDR2: SNHLY and FYNNEI.

The chain couples TRBV6-5 to TRBJ2-1; no reliable D call. V was clipped by 0 bases and J by 9 bases, with 6 bases between them. The CDR3 covers 12 residues. From germline, CDR1 is MNHEY and CDR2 SVGAGI. The CDR3 nucleotides are TGTGCCAGCAGTTACTCGATTCGTGAGCAGTTCTTC. It yields the protein CASSYSIREQFF.

The gene calls are TRBV28 and TRBJ1-4; D is ambiguous. CDR1 is MDHEN, CDR2 SYDVKM, per germline. This CDR3 spans 13 amino acids. V was clipped by 6 bases and J by 5 bases, with 10 bases between them. The chain's CDR3 is CASSRGLNEKLFF. CDR3 sequence (DNA): TGTGCCAGCAGCCGCGGACTAAATGAAAAACTGTTTTTT.

The rearrangement links TRBV30 to TRBJ2-7, with TRBD1 as a possible D gene (5 bases). Deletions cut 4 bases from V and 2 bases from J, with 15 bases between. This CDR3 comprises 14 residues. In germline, CDR1 is GTSNPN, CDR2 SVGIG (reference sequence). The CDR3 region has the DNA TGTGCCTGGACCCCCTCGACAGTGGCCTACGAGCAGTACTTC. Residues: CAWTPSTVAYEQYF. Supplemented by reference TRBV30 and TRBJ2-7, the full variable domain reads SQTIHQWPATLVQPVGSPLSLECTVEGTSNPNLYWYRQAAGRGLQLLFYSVGIGQISSEVPQNLSASRPQDRQFILSSKKLLLSDSGFYLCAWTPSTVAYEQYFGPGTRLTVT.

CDR3 sequence (DNA): TGTGCCAGCAGGTCACAGGGGACTAATGAAAAACTGTTTTTT. The encoded protein is CASRSQGTNEKLFF. The chain joins TRBV7-8 to TRBJ1-4, with 7 bases aligning to TRBD1. The CDR3 covers 14 residues. Germline CDR1 is SGHVS and CDR2 is FQNEAQ. The junction had 3 bases not matched to a gene; V was cut back by 6 bases and J by 2 bases.

This clone has only a few counts. The chain recombines TRBV28 with TRBJ1-4; tentatively, D is TRBD1 (6 bases). The CDR3 has 16 residues. Per germline, CDR1 MDHEN and CDR2 SYDVKM. The ends were cut back, 7 bases at V and 8 bases at J, with 23 bases in the middle. This chain's CDR3 is CASTSIGTRVAEKLFF. CDR3 nucleotides: TGTGCCAGCACCTCCATAGGGACACGGGTGGCGGAAAAACTGTTTTTT.

V is TRBV2 and J is TRBJ2-5; 8 nucleotides match TRBD1. Germline loops: CDR1 SNHLY, CDR2 FYNNEI. The CDR3 spans 13 residues. With V trimmed by 8 bases and J by 5 bases, 7 bases remained unmatched. Written as DNA, the CDR3 is TGTGCCAGCCAGGGACAGGTTGAGGAGACCCAGTACTTC. It codes for CASQGQVEETQYF.